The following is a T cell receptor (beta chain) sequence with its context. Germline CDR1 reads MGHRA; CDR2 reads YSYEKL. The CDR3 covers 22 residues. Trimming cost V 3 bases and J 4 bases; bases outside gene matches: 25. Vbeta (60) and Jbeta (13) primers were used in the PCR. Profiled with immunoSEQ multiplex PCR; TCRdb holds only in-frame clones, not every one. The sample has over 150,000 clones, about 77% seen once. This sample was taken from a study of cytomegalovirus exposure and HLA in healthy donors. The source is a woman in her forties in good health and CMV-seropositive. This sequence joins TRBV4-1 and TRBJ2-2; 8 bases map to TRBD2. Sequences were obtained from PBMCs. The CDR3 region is CASSQGMIAGYSPVNPTGELFF. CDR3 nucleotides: TGCGCCAGCAGCCAGGGCATGATAGCGGGATATAGTCCAGTGAATCCCACCGGGGAGCTGTTTTTT.